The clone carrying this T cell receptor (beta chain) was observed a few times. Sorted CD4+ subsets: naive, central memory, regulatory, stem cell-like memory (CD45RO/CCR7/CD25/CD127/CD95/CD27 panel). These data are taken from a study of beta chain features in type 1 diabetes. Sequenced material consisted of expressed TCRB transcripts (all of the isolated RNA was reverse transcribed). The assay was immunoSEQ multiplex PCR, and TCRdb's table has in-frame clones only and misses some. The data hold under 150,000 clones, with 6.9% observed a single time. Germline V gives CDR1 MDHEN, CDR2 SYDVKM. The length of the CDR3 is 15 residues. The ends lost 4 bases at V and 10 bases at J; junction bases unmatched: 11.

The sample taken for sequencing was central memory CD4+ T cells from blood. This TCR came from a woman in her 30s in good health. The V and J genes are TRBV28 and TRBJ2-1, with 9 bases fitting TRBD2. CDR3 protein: CASSYSGRPVLEQFF. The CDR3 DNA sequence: TGTGCCAGCAGTTACAGCGGGAGGCCCGTCTTAGAGCAGTTCTTC.